This T cell receptor (beta chain) stems from a study of early T cells in non-severe SARS-CoV-2 infection. The CDR3 covers 13 residues. V was trimmed by 6 bases and J by 5 bases, leaving 11 bases between them. Per germline, CDR1 MNHEY and CDR2 SVGAGI. This clonotype was observed a few times. TCRdb reprocessed the 5' RACE reads via MiXCR and lists one record per CDR3 protein. The repertoire consists of tens of thousands of distinct CDR3 sequences, with 10% to 15% occurring once and the leading ten covering less than 6%. The receptor was isolated from an adult who was a healthcare worker with PCR-confirmed SARS-CoV-2 infection or an uninfected control (not recorded which). The sequenced sample was whole blood. V gene TRBV6-5 combines with J gene TRBJ1-5, with D unclear. CDR3 loop: CASSDTSYQPQHF. The CDR3 DNA reads TGTGCCAGCAGCGACACATCGTATCAGCCCCAGCATTTT.